The 19 T cell receptor beta chains below come from one sample, sequenced in a study of blood T cell repertoires in COVID-19. TCRdb keeps only in-frame clones here, not all; method: immunoSEQ multiplex PCR. The sample lists 200,000 to 250,000 clones, approximately 87% seen once, with around 5.9% in the top ten. The specimen was peripheral blood. All receptors come from a man in his sixties with acute or convalescent COVID-19.

J is TRBJ2-7 and V is TRBV11-2; 11 nucleotides line up with TRBD2. Looked up from germline, CDR1 is SGHAT and CDR2 is FQNNGV. The CDR3 runs to 14 residues. The V segment lost 2 bases and the J segment 4 bases; nucleotides outside the gene matches: 1. The CDR3 DNA reads TGTGCCAGCAGCTTAACTAGCGGGAGTTACGAGCAGTACTTC. Translating it yields CASSLTSGSYEQYF.

The genes are TRBV2 and TRBJ1-5; 7 bases are a match to TRBD1. V gave up 8 bases and J gave up 5 bases; unmatched junction bases: 6. This CDR3 has 13 amino acids. The germline V gene encodes CDR1 SNHLY and CDR2 FYNNEI. This CDR3 is CASSLGGDQPQHF. CDR3 in DNA: TGTGCCAGCTCCCTAGGGGGCGATCAGCCCCAGCATTTT.

This clone is a singleton in its sample. CDR3 DNA: TGTGCCAGCAGAGGGACTAGCGGGGGGGGTAGCTCCTACAATGAGCAGTTCTTC. This codes for CASRGTSGGGSSYNEQFF. The chain uses TRBV14 and TRBJ2-1; TRBD2 agrees at 16 bases. The CDR3 is 18 residues long. Germline V gene data show CDR1 as SGHDN and CDR2 as FVKESK. Trimming removed 6 bases from V and 0 bases from J; junction bases left unmatched: 5.

The J gene is TRBJ2-7, the V gene TRBV11-2; TRBD2 matches 8 bases. The CDR3 has 15 residues. The junction had 12 bases not matched to a gene; V was cut back by 6 bases and J by 5 bases. Per germline, CDR1 SGHAT and CDR2 FQNNGV. CDR3 protein: CASSTPGLEYDEQYF. The CDR3 DNA reads as TGTGCCAGCAGTACGCCGGGACTAGAATATGACGAGCAGTACTTC.

The gene calls are TRBV5-1 and TRBJ1-6, with TRBD1 as a possible D gene (6 bases). Germline CDR1 and CDR2: SGHRS and YFSETQ. The V end was cut by 1 base, the J end by 6 bases, with 11 bases between. The CDR3 runs 15 residues. The CDR3 loop reads CASSLSGAGNSPLHF. DNA for the CDR3: TGCGCCAGCAGCTTGTCAGGGGCGGGTAATTCACCCCTCCACTTT.

The chain is built from TRBV5-1 and TRBJ1-5; 9 bases map to TRBD1. Per the germline V gene, CDR1 is SGHRS and CDR2 is YFSETQ. This CDR3 contains 14 residues. V lost 4 bases and J lost 5; bases outside the gene matches: 4. CDR3 coding DNA: TGCGCCAGCAGCCGGGGACAGGGCGATCAGCCCCAGCATTTT. Encoded protein: CASSRGQGDQPQHF.

The genes are TRBV19 and TRBJ2-7; 7 bases agree with TRBD1. V was clipped by 4 bases and J by 2 bases; unmatched bases: 5. Germline V gene lookup returns CDR1 LNHDA and CDR2 SQIVND (reference sequence). This CDR3 has 14 residues. The CDR3, as DNA: TGTGCCAGTAGTAACCGGGACAGCCCCTACGAGCAGTACTTC. It specifies CASSNRDSPYEQYF.

This clone was detected only once. The genes are TRBV10-1 and TRBJ2-5; tentative D call: TRBD1 (6 bases). Trimming removed 4 bases at V and 3 bases at J, with 18 bases between. The CDR3 is 16 amino acids. CDR1 and CDR2 from the germline V gene are WNHNN and SYGVQD (reference sequence). CDR3 sequence (DNA): TGCGCCAGCAGTGGAATCAGGGGTATCTGCAAAGAGACCCAGTACTTC. Its protein is CASSGIRGICKETQYF.

The V and J genes are TRBV4-3 and TRBJ1-4; tentatively, D is TRBD1 (5 bases). The CDR3 sequence is 16 residues long. Trimming took 3 bases from V and 8 from J, leaving 19 bases between them. Germline assignment: CDR1 LGHNA and CDR2 YSLEER. CDR3 sequence: CASSQEVGQEGEKLFF. CDR3 DNA sequence: TGCGCCAGCAGCCAGGAGGTGGGGCAGGAGGGCGAAAAACTGTTTTTT.

The count of this clone is one. The chain employs TRBV19 and TRBJ2-2, with a possible D match to TRBD1 (6 bases). Germline loops: CDR1 LNHDA, CDR2 SQIVND (reference sequence). This CDR3 spans 15 amino acids. V was shortened by 3 bases and J by 5 bases, with 13 bases between the two germline ends. In DNA, the CDR3 is TGTGCCAGTAGTATGGAGACAGGTATAACCGGGGAGCTGTTTTTT. Residues: CASSMETGITGELFF.

The chain links TRBV2 to TRBJ1-3; 7 nucleotides line up with TRBD1. The CDR3 extends over 13 amino acids. Per the germline V gene, CDR1 is SNHLY and CDR2 is FYNNEI. Trimming removed 5 bases from V and 2 bases from J; junction bases left unmatched: 0. The CDR3 DNA reads as TGTGCCAGCAGTCAGGGGGCTGGAAACACCATATATTTT. Protein product: CASSQGAGNTIYF.

The chain joins TRBV11-2 to TRBJ2-5; tentatively, D is TRBD1 (6 bases). Germline CDR1 and CDR2: SGHAT and FQNNGV. The CDR3 covers 14 residues. V lost 5 bases and J lost 0, with 10 bases in between. The CDR3 region is CASSPRDNQETQYF. DNA of the CDR3: TGTGCCAGCAGCCCTAGGGACAACCAAGAGACCCAGTACTTC.

This clone was observed a single time. The V call is TRBV28, the J call TRBJ2-3; the D gene is possibly TRBD2 (6 bases). The CDR3 extends over 15 amino acids. Between the trimmed V and J ends, which lost 6 bases and 1 base, there was a span of 14 bases. Germline-derived CDR1 and CDR2 are MDHEN and SYDVKM. The CDR3 loop reads CASSPPGGGTDTQYF. CDR3 DNA: TGTGCCAGCAGCCCGCCTGGAGGGGGCACAGATACGCAGTATTTT.

This clone was counted ten times or more. The rearrangement uses TRBV3-1 (or the pseudogene TRBV3-2) and TRBJ2-1; 10 bases are shared with TRBD2. The CDR3 loop spans 14 amino acids. With V trimmed by 5 bases and J by 5 bases, 3 bases remained unmatched. The germline V gene has CDR1 LGHDT and CDR2 YNNKEL (reference sequence). The CDR3: CASSITSGNNEQFF. The CDR3 DNA sequence: TGTGCCAGCAGCATCACTAGCGGGAACAATGAGCAGTTCTTC.

V is TRBV19 and J is TRBJ1-1; D is uncertain. Between the trimmed V and J ends, which lost 2 bases and 8 bases, there was a span of 18 bases. The germline V gene has CDR1 LNHDA and CDR2 SQIVND (reference sequence). The CDR3 totals 15 residues. CDR3 sequence: CASSITFRGWKEAFF. The CDR3 bases are TGTGCCAGTAGTATAACGTTCCGGGGATGGAAGGAAGCTTTCTTT.

J is TRBJ1-5 and V is TRBV9; 10 bases agree with TRBD1. Losses at the gene ends were 3 bases for V and 4 bases for J; bases not matched to a gene: 4. CDR3 length: 15 amino acids. Germline V gene sequence: CDR1 SGDLS, CDR2 YYNGEE. CDR3 in DNA: TGTGCCAGCAGCGGCGGGACAGGGGAAAATCAGCCCCAGCATTTT. Translation gives CASSGGTGENQPQHF.

DNA of the CDR3: TGTGCTAGTGCCGAGCCAAACAGGGTCACTGAAGCTTTCTTT. Amino acids: CASAEPNRVTEAFF. The V gene is TRBV12-5, the J gene TRBJ1-1, with D possibly being TRBD1 (6 bases). V lost 7 bases and J 4 bases, leaving 16 bases between the germline ends. Germline values: CDR1 LGHNT, CDR2 FRNRAP. The CDR3 loop spans 14 amino acids.

V is TRBV6-6 and J is TRBJ1-5, with D perhaps matching TRBD1 (6 bases). The CDR3 spans 15 residues. Germline V gives CDR1 MNHNY, CDR2 SVGAGI (reference sequence). Trimming took 3 bases from V and 6 from J, leaving 15 bases between them. The CDR3 DNA follows: TGTGCCAGCAGTTATAATACCGGGACACCTCAGCCCCAGCATTTT. Its protein is CASSYNTGTPQPQHF.

The gene calls are TRBV6-2 or TRBV6-3 and TRBJ1-1, with TRBD1 as a possible D gene (5 bases). Germline values: CDR1 MNHEY, CDR2 SVGEGT. The CDR3 runs 16 residues. Between the trimmed V and J ends, which lost 3 bases and 3 bases, there was a span of 17 bases. CDR3: CASSYRQGGMDTEAFF. CDR3 DNA sequence: TGTGCCAGCAGTTATCGGCAGGGAGGTATGGACACTGAAGCTTTCTTT.